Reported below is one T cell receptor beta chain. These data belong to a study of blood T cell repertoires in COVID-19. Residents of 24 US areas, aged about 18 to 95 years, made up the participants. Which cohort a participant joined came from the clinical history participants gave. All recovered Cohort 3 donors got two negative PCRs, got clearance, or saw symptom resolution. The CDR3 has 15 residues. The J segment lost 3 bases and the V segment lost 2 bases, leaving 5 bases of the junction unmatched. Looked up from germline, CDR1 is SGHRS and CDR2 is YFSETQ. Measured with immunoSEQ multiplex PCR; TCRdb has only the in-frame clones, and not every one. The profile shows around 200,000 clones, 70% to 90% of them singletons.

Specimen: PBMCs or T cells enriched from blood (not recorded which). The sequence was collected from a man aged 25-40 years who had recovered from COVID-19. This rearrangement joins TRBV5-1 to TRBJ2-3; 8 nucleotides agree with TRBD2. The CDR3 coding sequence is TGCGCCAGCAGCTTAGGCGGGAGGCCTACAGATACGCAGTATTTT. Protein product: CASSLGGRPTDTQYF. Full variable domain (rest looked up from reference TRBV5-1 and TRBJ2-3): KAGVTQTPRYLIKTRGQQVTLSCSPISGHRSVSWYQQTPGQGLQFLFEYFSETQRNKGNFPGRFSGRQFSNSRSEMNVSTLELGDSALYLCASSLGGRPTDTQYFGPGTRLTVL.